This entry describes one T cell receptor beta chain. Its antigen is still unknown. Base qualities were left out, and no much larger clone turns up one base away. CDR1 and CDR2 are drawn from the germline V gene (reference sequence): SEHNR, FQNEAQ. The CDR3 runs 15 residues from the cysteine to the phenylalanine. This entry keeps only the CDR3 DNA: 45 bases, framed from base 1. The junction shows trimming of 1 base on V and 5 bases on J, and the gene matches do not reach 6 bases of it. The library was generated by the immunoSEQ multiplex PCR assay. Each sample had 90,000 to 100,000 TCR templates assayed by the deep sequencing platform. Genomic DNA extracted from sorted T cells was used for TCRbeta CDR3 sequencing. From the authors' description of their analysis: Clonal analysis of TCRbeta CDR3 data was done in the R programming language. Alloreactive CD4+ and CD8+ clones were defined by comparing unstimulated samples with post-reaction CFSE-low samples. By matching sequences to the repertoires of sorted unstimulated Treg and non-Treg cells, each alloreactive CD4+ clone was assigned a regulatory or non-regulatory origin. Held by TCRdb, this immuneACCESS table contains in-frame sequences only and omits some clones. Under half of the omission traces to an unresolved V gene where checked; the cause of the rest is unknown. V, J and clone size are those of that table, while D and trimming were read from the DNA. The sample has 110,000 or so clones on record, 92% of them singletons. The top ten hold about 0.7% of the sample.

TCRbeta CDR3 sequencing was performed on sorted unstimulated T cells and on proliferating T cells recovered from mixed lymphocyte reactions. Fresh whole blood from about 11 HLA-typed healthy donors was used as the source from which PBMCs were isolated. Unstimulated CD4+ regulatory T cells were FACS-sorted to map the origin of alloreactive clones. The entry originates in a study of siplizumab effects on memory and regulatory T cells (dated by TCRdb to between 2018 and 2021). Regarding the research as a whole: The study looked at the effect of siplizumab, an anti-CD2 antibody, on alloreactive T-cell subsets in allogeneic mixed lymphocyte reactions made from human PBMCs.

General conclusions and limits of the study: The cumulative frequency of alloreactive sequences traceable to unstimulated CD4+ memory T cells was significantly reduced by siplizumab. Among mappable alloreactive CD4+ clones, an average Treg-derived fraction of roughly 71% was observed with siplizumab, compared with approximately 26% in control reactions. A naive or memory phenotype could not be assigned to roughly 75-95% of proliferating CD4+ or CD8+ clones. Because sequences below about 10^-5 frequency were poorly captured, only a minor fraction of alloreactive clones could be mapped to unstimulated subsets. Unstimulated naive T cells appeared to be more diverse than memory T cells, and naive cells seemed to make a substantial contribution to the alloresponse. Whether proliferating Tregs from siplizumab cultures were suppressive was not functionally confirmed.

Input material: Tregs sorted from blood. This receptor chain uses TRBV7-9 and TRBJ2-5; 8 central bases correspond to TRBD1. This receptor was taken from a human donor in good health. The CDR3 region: CASSLGTGTPETQYF. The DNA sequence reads TGTGCCAGCAGCTTAGGGACAGGGACCCCCGAGACCCAGTACTTC. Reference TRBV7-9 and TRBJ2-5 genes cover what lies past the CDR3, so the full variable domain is DTGVSQNPRHKITKRGQNVTFRCDPISEHNRLYWYRQTLGQGPEFLTYFQNEAQLEKSRLLSDRFSAERPKGSFSTLEIQRTEQGDSAMYLCASSLGTGTPETQYFGPGTRLLVL.